Listed below are T cell receptor beta chains from one sample, sequenced in a study of blood T cell repertoires in COVID-19. Method: immunoSEQ multiplex PCR; TCRdb's copy keeps in-frame clones and lacks some. The data contain a few hundred thousand clones, about 87% of them singletons. The sample was peripheral blood. All receptors derive from a man aged 55-75 years who had recovered from COVID-19. Both conserved end residues are part of each CDR3. A D gene is named only where the DNA matches it firmly. Clone size is stated in some rows and not others, as once, few, many or a class when expanded.

CDR3 DNA,CDR3 protein,V gene,J gene,D gene,clone size
TGTGCCAGCAGTTACTCGAGCGGCGGAAACTATGGCTACACCTTC,CASSYSSGGNYGYTF,TRBV6-2/TRBV6-3,TRBJ1-2,.,.
TGTGCCAGCAGTTCCTCCGGGGCGGGGGCCTACAATGAGCAGTTCTTC,CASSSSGAGAYNEQFF,TRBV6-5,TRBJ2-1,TRBD2,.
TGTGCCATGCAGTGGAGCAGAAACACTGAAGCTTTCTTT,CAMQWSRNTEAFF,TRBV10-3,TRBJ1-1,.,once
TGTGCCAGTAGTAAACCTTCCTTGGGCAGGGGGTACATTCAGTACTTC,CASSKPSLGRGYIQYF,TRBV19,TRBJ2-4,TRBD1,.
TGTGCCAGCAGTTACGAAAGGGGCCATACTTACGAGCAGTACTTC,CASSYERGHTYEQYF,TRBV6-5,TRBJ2-7,.,.
TGTGCCAGCAGCTTAGGAGGCGAGTTCATAGATACGCAGTATTTT,CASSLGGEFIDTQYF,TRBV7-6,TRBJ2-3,.,.
TGCGCCAGCAGCAAGGGATACGGAGAAGGGGAAGAGACCCAGTACTTC,CASSKGYGEGEETQYF,TRBV4-1,TRBJ2-5,.,.
TGTGCCAGTAGCCACCGGGACACCCCCTACGAGCAGTACTTC,CASSHRDTPYEQYF,TRBV19,TRBJ2-7,.,few
TGTGCCAGCAGCGTCGACAGACTCTACGAGCAGTACTTC,CASSVDRLYEQYF,TRBV7-3,TRBJ2-7,.,.
TGCGCCAGCAGCTTGAGACTAGCAACCGGGGAGCTGTTTTTT,CASSLRLATGELFF,TRBV5-1,TRBJ2-2,TRBD2,.
TGTGCCACCAGTGAGGAGGTGGGACAGGGCTTGAATGAGCAGTTCTTC,CATSEEVGQGLNEQFF,TRBV6-4,TRBJ2-1,TRBD1,.
TGTGCCAGCAGCGTTTGGACAGGGAGTGGAGATACGCAGTATTTT,CASSVWTGSGDTQYF,TRBV5-6,TRBJ2-3,TRBD1,.
TGTGCCAGTAGTCCGCGGACTAGCGGGAGTAATAATGAGCAGTTCTTC,CASSPRTSGSNNEQFF,TRBV19,TRBJ2-1,TRBD2,.
TGTGCCAGCAGCTTCAGGGCAGCGGGTAATGAAAAACTGTTTTTT,CASSFRAAGNEKLFF,TRBV11-2,TRBJ1-4,.,few
TGCAGTGCTAGTGGACAGGGAATATCTGGGGCCAACGTCCTGACTTTC,CSASGQGISGANVLTF,TRBV20-1,TRBJ2-6,TRBD1,.
TGTGCCAGCAGCAACAAACAGGGGGACACTGAAGCTTTCTTT,CASSNKQGDTEAFF,TRBV5-4,TRBJ1-1,TRBD1,once
TGTGCCAGTGGGGCTGTGCCTCGAACAGATACGCAGTATTTT,CASGAVPRTDTQYF,TRBV19,TRBJ2-3,.,.
TGCGCCAGCAGCTTGGGCTCGGGACAGGGCTACAATGAGCAGTTCTTC,CASSLGSGQGYNEQFF,TRBV5-1,TRBJ2-1,TRBD1,.
TGTGCCAGCAGTGGAAACATCTACGAGCAGTACTTC,CASSGNIYEQYF,TRBV25-1,TRBJ2-7,.,.
TGTGCCGGGACAGGCTGGGGGCGCGAGTCCTCTGGAAACACCATATATTTT,CAGTGWGRESSGNTIYF,TRBV30,TRBJ1-3,TRBD1,.
TGTGCCATCAGGGGAGTCGGGCGGGATGAGCAGTTCTTC,CAIRGVGRDEQFF,TRBV6-5,TRBJ2-1,.,.
TGTGCCAGCAGTTACCACAGGGGAGACTATGGCTACACCTTC,CASSYHRGDYGYTF,TRBV6-2/TRBV6-3,TRBJ1-2,TRBD1,few
TGCGCCAGCAGCCAACAGGGGGCAACAACTAATGAAAAACTGTTTTTT,CASSQQGATTNEKLFF,TRBV4-1,TRBJ1-4,TRBD1,.
TGCAGTGCCAGTCCTAGCGGGGGGCCCCAAGAGACCCAGTACTTC,CSASPSGGPQETQYF,TRBV20-1,TRBJ2-5,TRBD2,.
TGTGCCAGCAGGAGGGGAGGGCCAGTAGAGCAGTACTTC,CASRRGGPVEQYF,TRBV6-6,TRBJ2-7,TRBD2,once
TGTGCCAGCAGCCCAGGGTCGTATAGCAATCAGCCCCAGCATTTT,CASSPGSYSNQPQHF,TRBV6-4,TRBJ1-5,.,.
TGTGCCAGCTCACCATATGTACTAGCGGGAGAAGCCGGGGAGCTGTTTTTT,CASSPYVLAGEAGELFF,TRBV18,TRBJ2-2,TRBD2,.
TGTGCCAGTAGAAGGGGACAGGGCACCGACGAGCAGTACTTC,CASRRGQGTDEQYF,TRBV19,TRBJ2-7,TRBD1,.
TGTGCCTGGAGTCCATTTGGGAGGGTTGGCACTGAAGCTTTCTTT,CAWSPFGRVGTEAFF,TRBV30,TRBJ1-1,.,.
TGCGCCAGCAGCCAACTTCAGGGGTGGAACACTGAAGCTTTCTTT,CASSQLQGWNTEAFF,TRBV4-1,TRBJ1-1,.,.
TGTGCCAGCAAGGAGATGGATACGCAGTATTTT,CASKEMDTQYF,TRBV27,TRBJ2-3,.,.
TGTGCCAGCAGTCTACTTGGAGCGGGGCAACTAGGTGAGCAGTTCTTC,CASSLLGAGQLGEQFF,TRBV28,TRBJ2-1,TRBD2,few
TGTGCCAGCAGGCTTACAGCCACCGGGGAGCTGTTTTTT,CASRLTATGELFF,TRBV12-3/TRBV12-4,TRBJ2-2,.,few
TGTGCCAGCAATTATCAGGAGAACACTGAAGCTTTCTTT,CASNYQENTEAFF,TRBV12-3/TRBV12-4,TRBJ1-1,.,.
TGTGCCAGCAGCCTAGACGGGGGCACAGATACGCAGTATTTT,CASSLDGGTDTQYF,TRBV9,TRBJ2-3,.,.
TGCAGCGCGTTAGAGAACACCGGGGAGCTGTTTTTT,CSALENTGELFF,TRBV29-1,TRBJ2-2,.,.
TGCGCCAGCAGCTTGCACAGGGCTGACAATGAGCAGTTCTTC,CASSLHRADNEQFF,TRBV5-1,TRBJ2-1,.,.
TGTGCCAGCAGCCAAAAGTCGTTCCGGCGGGCTGAAGCTTTCTTT,CASSQKSFRRAEAFF,TRBV3-1/TRBV3-2,TRBJ1-1,.,.
TGTGCCAGTAGTCCTCTGGGTAGGGGGAACACTGAAGCTTTCTTT,CASSPLGRGNTEAFF,TRBV19,TRBJ1-1,.,.
TGTGCCATCAGTGAGGTCCGCGGCGCCAGGGGGTATCAGCCCCAGCATTTT,CAISEVRGARGYQPQHF,TRBV10-3,TRBJ1-5,TRBD1,.
TGTGCCAGCAGCTTCAGGGATTCTGGGGCCAACGTCCTGACTTTC,CASSFRDSGANVLTF,TRBV3-1/TRBV3-2,TRBJ2-6,.,.
TGTGCCAGCAGCGTCGGGACTAGCGGGGCACAAGAGACCCAGTACTTC,CASSVGTSGAQETQYF,TRBV9,TRBJ2-5,TRBD2,.
TGTGCCAGCAGTGGACTTAACCAAGAGACCCAGTACTTC,CASSGLNQETQYF,TRBV27,TRBJ2-5,.,.
TGTGCCAGCAGCCCGCGACAGGGAGATCTCTATGGCTACACCTTC,CASSPRQGDLYGYTF,TRBV7-2,TRBJ1-2,TRBD1,.
TGTGCCAGCAGCACCTTGGGGGCCGCCCCGGAGACCCAGTACTTC,CASSTLGAAPETQYF,TRBV7-9,TRBJ2-5,.,.
TGTGCCAGTATCATTCCTGGGGCCGGGTGGGGTGAAGCTTTCTTT,CASIIPGAGWGEAFF,TRBV19,TRBJ1-1,.,few
TGTGCCAGCAGTTTAATACAGGGACAAGGCTACACCTTC,CASSLIQGQGYTF,TRBV27,TRBJ1-2,.,.
TGTGCCAGCAGCTTAAGGAGGGGATTTGATCAGCCCCAGCATTTT,CASSLRRGFDQPQHF,TRBV7-8,TRBJ1-5,.,.
TGTGCCAGCAGATCCGGGACAGGGGGCTTAGGCTACACCTTC,CASRSGTGGLGYTF,TRBV6-5,TRBJ1-2,TRBD1,.